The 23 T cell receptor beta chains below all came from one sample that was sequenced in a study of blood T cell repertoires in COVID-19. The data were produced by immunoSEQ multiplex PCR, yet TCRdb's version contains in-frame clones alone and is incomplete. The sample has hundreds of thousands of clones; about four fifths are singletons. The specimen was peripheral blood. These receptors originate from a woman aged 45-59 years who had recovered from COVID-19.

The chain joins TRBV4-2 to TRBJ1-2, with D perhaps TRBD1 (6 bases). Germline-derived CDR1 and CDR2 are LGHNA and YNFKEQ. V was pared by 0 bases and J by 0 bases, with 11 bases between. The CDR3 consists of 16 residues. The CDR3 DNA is TGTGCCAGCAGCCAAGAGGTGTGGGGGCCTAACTATGGCTACACCTTC. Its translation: CASSQEVWGPNYGYTF.

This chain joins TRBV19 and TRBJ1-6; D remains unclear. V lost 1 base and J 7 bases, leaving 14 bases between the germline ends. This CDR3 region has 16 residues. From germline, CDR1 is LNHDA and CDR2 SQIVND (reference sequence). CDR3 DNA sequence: TGTGCCAGTAGTATAGGAGGTGCCTCCTTAAATTCACCCCTCCACTTT. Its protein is CASSIGGASLNSPLHF.

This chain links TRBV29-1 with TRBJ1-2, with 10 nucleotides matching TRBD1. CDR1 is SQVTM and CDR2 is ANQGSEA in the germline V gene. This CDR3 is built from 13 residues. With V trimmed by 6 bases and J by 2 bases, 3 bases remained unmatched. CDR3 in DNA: TGCAGCGTCGGACAGGGGGAGAACTATGGCTACACCTTC. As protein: CSVGQGENYGYTF.

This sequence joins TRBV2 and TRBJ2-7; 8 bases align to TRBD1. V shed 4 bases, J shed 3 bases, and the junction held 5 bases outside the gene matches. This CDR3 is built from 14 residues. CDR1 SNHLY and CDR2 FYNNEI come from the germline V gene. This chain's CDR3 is CASSGTGTGYEQYF. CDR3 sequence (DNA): TGTGCCAGCAGTGGAACCGGGACAGGCTACGAGCAGTACTTC.

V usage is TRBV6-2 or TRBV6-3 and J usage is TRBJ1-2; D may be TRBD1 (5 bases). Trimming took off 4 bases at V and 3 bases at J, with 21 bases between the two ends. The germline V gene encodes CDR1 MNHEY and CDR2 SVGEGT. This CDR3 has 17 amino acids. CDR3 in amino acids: CASSWPVGGRKDYGYTF. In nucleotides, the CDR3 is TGTGCCAGCAGTTGGCCCGTGGGGGGAAGAAAGGACTATGGCTACACCTTC.

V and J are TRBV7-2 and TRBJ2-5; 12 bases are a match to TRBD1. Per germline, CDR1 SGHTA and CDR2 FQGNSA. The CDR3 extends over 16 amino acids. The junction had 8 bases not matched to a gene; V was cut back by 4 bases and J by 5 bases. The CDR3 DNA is TGTGCCAGCAGCTCCAACATTGGGACAGGGGGCGAGACCCAGTACTTC. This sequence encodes CASSSNIGTGGETQYF.

CDR3 sequence (DNA): TGTGCCTGTACCATAAGGGGCGGCTACACCTTC. This codes for CACTIRGGYTF. The rearrangement uses TRBV30 and TRBJ1-2; weak D call: TRBD1 (5 bases). The V gene lost 6 bases and the J gene lost 8 bases, with 13 bases spanning the gap. This CDR3 comprises 11 residues. The V gene's germline CDR1 is GTSNPN and CDR2 SVGIG (reference sequence).

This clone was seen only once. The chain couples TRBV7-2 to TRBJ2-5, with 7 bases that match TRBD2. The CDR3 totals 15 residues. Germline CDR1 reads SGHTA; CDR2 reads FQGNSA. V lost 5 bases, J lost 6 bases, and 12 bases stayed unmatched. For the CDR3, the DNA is TGTGCCAGCAGCCCTGGGGGGGTCCGCTCCCAGACCCAGTACTTC. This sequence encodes CASSPGGVRSQTQYF.

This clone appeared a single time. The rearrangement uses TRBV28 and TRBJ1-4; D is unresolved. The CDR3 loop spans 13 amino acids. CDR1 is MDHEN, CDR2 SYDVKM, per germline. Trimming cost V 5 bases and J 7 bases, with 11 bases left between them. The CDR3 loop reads CASSPIGAEKLFF. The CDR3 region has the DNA TGTGCCAGCAGTCCCATCGGTGCTGAAAAACTGTTTTTT. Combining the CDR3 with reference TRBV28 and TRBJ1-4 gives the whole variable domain DVKVTQSSRYLVKRTGEKVFLECVQDMDHENMFWYRQDPGLGLRLIYFSYDVKMKEKGDIPEGYSVSREKKERFSLILESASTNQTSMYLCASSPIGAEKLFFGSGTQLSVL.

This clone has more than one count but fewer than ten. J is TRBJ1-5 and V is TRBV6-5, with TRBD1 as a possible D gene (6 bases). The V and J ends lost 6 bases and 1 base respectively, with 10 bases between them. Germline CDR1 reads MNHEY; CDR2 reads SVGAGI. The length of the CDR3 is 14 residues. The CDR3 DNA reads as TGTGCCAGCAGAGGGGGAGAGAGCAATCAGCCCCAGCATTTT. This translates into CASRGGESNQPQHF.

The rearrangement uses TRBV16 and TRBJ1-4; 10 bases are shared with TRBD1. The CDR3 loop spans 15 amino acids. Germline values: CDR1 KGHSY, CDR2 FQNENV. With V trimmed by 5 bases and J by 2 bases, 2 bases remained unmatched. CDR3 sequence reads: CASSRQGATNEKLFF. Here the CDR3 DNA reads TGTGCCAGCAGCAGACAGGGGGCCACTAATGAAAAACTGTTTTTT.

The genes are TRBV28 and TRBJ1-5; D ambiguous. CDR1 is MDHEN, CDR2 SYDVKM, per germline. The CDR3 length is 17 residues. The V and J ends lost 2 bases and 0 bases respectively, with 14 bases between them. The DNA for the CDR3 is TGTGCCAGCAGTTTAACTCTGGGCCGTCATAGCAATCAGCCCCAGCATTTT. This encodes CASSLTLGRHSNQPQHF. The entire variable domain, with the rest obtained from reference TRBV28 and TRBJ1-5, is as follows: DVKVTQSSRYLVKRTGEKVFLECVQDMDHENMFWYRQDPGLGLRLIYFSYDVKMKEKGDIPEGYSVSREKKERFSLILESASTNQTSMYLCASSLTLGRHSNQPQHFGDGTRLSIL.

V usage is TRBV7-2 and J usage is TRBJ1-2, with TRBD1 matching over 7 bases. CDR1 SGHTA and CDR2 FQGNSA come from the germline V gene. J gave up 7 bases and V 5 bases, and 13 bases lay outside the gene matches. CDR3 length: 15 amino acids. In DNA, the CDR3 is TGTGCCAGCAGCCCAGAGACAGGGAGAGTCAGTGGCTACACCTTC. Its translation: CASSPETGRVSGYTF.

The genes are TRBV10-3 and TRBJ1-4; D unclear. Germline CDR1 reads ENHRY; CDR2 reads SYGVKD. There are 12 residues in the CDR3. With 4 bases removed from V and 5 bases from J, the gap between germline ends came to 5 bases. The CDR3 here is CAISAENEKLFF. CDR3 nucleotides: TGTGCCATCAGTGCAGAAAATGAAAAACTGTTTTTT.

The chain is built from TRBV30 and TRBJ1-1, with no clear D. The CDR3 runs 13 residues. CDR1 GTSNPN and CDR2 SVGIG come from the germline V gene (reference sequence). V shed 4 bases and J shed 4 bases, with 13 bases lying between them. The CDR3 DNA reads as TGTGCCTGGATGGAGGGAGTGGGCACTGAAGCTTTCTTT. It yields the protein CAWMEGVGTEAFF.

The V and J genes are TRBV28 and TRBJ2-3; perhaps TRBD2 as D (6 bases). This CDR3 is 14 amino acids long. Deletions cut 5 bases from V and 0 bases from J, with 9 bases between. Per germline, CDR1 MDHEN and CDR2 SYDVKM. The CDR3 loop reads CASSRSGSTDTQYF. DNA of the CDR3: TGTGCCAGCAGTCGAAGCGGGAGCACAGATACGCAGTATTTT.

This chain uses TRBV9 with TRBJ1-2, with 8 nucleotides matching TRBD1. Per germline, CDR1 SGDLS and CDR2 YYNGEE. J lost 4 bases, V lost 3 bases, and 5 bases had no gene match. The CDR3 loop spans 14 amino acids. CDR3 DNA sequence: TGTGCCAGCAGCGACCTGGACAGGGCCTATGGCTACACCTTC. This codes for CASSDLDRAYGYTF. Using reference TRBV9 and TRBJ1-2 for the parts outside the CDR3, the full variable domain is DSGVTQTPKHLITATGQRVTLRCSPRSGDLSVYWYQQSLDQGLQFLIQYYNGEERAKGNILERFSAQQFPDLHSELNLSSLELGDSALYFCASSDLDRAYGYTFGSGTRLTVV.

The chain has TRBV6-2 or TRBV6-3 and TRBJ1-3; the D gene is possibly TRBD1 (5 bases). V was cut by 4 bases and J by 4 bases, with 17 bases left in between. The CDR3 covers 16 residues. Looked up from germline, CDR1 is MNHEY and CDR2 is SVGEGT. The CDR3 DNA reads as TGTGCCAGCAGTTCCCCGGGGGGTTCAGCCGGAAACACCATATATTTT. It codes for CASSSPGGSAGNTIYF.

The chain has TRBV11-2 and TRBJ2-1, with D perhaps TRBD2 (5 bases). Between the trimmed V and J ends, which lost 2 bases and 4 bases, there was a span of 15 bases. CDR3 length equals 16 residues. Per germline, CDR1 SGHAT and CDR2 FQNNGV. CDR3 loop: CASSLLIAQKYNEQFF. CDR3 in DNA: TGTGCCAGCAGCTTATTAATAGCGCAAAAATACAATGAGCAGTTCTTC.

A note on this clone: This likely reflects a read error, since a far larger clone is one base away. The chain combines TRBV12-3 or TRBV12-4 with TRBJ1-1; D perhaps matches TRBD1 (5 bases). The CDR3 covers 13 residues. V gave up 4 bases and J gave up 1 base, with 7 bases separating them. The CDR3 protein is CASSSTENTEAFF. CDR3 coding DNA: TGTGCCAGCAGTTCGACAGAGAACACTGAAGCTTTCTTT.

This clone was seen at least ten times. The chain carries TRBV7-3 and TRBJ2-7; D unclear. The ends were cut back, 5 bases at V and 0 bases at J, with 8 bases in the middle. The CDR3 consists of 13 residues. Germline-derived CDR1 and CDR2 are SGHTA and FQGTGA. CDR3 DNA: TGTGCCAGCAGCCCCCCCGGCTCCTACGAGCAGTACTTC. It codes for CASSPPGSYEQYF.

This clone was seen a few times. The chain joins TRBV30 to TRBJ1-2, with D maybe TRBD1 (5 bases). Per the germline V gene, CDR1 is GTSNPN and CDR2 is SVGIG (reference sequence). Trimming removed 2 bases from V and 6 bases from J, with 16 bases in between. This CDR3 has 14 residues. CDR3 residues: CAWSSNRGENGYTF. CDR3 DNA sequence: TGTGCCTGGAGTTCAAACCGGGGGGAGAATGGCTACACCTTC.

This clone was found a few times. This CDR3 is CASSGSLGRSGNTIYF. CDR3 nucleotides: TGTGCCAGCAGCGGGTCGCTGGGCAGATCTGGAAACACCATATATTTT. The gene calls are TRBV9 and TRBJ1-3; D not resolved. This CDR3 comprises 16 residues. Germline V gene data show CDR1 as SGDLS and CDR2 as YYNGEE. V was trimmed by 3 bases and J by 1 base, leaving 14 bases between them.